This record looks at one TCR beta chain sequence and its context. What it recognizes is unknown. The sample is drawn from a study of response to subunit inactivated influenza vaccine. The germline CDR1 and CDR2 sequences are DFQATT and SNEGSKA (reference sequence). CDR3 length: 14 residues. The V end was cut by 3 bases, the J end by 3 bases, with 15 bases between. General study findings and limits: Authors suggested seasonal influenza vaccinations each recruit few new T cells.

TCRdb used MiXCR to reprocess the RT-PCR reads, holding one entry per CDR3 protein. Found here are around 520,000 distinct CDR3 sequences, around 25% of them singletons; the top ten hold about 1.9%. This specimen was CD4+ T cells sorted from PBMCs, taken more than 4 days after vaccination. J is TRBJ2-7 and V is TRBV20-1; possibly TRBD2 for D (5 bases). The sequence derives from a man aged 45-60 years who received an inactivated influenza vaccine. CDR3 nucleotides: TGCAGTGCTAGGTCGTGGGGAGAACGCTACGAGCAGTACTTC. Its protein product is CSARSWGERYEQYF.